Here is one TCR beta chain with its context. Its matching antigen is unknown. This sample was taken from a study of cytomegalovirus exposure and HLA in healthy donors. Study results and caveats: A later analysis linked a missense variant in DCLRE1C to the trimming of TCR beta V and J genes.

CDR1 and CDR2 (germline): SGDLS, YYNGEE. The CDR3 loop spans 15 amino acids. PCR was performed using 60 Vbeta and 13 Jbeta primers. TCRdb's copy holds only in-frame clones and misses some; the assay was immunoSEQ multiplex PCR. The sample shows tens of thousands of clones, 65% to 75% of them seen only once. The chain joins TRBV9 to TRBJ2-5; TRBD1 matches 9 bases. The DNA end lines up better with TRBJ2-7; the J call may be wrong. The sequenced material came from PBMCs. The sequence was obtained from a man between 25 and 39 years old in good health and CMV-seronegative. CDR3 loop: CASSEGQGSSYEQYF. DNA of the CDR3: TGTGCCAGCAGCGAGGGACAGGGAAGCTCCTACGAGCAGTACTTC.